These T cell receptor beta chains were read from a single sample in a study of cytomegalovirus exposure and HLA in healthy donors. The assay was immunoSEQ multiplex PCR, and TCRdb's table has in-frame clones only and misses some. The data contain 150,000 to 200,000 clones, roughly 75% of them singletons. Material for sequencing was PBMCs. The source is a young man in good health and CMV-seropositive. CDR3s include the opening cysteine and the closing phenylalanine or tryptophan. The D gene is left open where the match is weak. The size of a clone is reported for some rows only, either as once, few or many, or as a class for expanded clones.

size | J | V | D | DNA | CDR3
- | TRBJ2-2 | TRBV13 | TRBD1 | TGTGCCAGCAGCCTATCGACAGGGGGAAACACCGGGGAGCTGTTTTTT | CASSLSTGGNTGELFF
- | TRBJ2-7 | TRBV30 | TRBD2 | TGTGCCTGGATGGGACTAGACGAGCAGTACTTC | CAWMGLDEQYF
- | TRBJ2-1 | TRBV6-5 | TRBD2 | TGTGCCAGCTGCGCACGACTAGCGGGAGCGGATGAGCAGTTCTTC | CASCARLAGADEQFF
once | TRBJ1-1 | TRBV7-8 | - | TGTGCCAGCAGCTTAGTGGCAGGGCTGAACACTGAAGCTTTCTTT | CASSLVAGLNTEAFF
few | TRBJ2-3 | TRBV30 | - | TGTGCCTGGGTACCCAGCGGGTGGGGGGGCACAGATACGCAGTATTTT | CAWVPSGWGGTDTQYF
few | TRBJ2-7 | TRBV27 | TRBD2 | TGTGCCAGCAATTACGAAATAGCGGGAGGCAACGGCGAGCAGTACTTC | CASNYEIAGGNGEQYF
few | TRBJ2-5 | TRBV30 | TRBD2 | TGTGCCTGGGGAGGAGCGGGACCCCTCCAAGAGACCCAGTACTTC | CAWGGAGPLQETQYF
- | TRBJ2-2 | TRBV7-3 | TRBD1 | TGTGCCAGCAGCCCGACTCGGACAGGGGGAAACACCGGGGAGCTGTTTTTT | CASSPTRTGGNTGELFF
once | TRBJ2-7 | TRBV14 | - | TGTGCCAGCAGCCCTCGACAGTCCTACGAGCAGTACTTC | CASSPRQSYEQYF
- | TRBJ1-2 | TRBV7-8 | - | TGTGCCAGCAGCTTACCAGGGGCTAACTATGGCTACACCTTC | CASSLPGANYGYTF
few | TRBJ2-1 | TRBV2 | TRBD2 | TGTGCCAGCAGACTTTTAGCGGGAGGGCGAGGAGATGAGCAGTTCTTC | CASRLLAGGRGDEQFF
- | TRBJ2-1 | TRBV15 | TRBD2 | TGTGCCACCAGCAGAGTTACCGGGAGGGCAAACAATGAGCAGTTCTTC | CATSRVTGRANNEQFF
- | TRBJ2-7 | TRBV7-9 | TRBD1 | TGTTCCAGCAGCCCTGGACAGGGCGAGCAGTACTTC | CSSSPGQGEQYF
- | TRBJ2-7 | TRBV6-5 | TRBD2 | TGTGCCAGCAGTTACGCTAGCGGGAGAACCTACGAGCAGTACTTC | CASSYASGRTYEQYF
- | TRBJ2-6 | TRBV19 | TRBD1 | TGTGCCAGTCGGACAGGGACCGACTCTGGGGCCAACGTCCTGACTTTC | CASRTGTDSGANVLTF
- | TRBJ2-7 | TRBV5-1 | - | TGCGCCAGCAGCCTCCGCTCTGATCGGAGGATCCCTTTCGAGCAGTACTTC | CASSLRSDRRIPFEQYF
- | TRBJ2-5 | TRBV6-5 | - | TGTGCCAGCGGGGGGACGGAAGAGACCCAGTACTTC | CASGGTEETQYF
- | TRBJ1-2 | TRBV6-1 | - | TGTGCCAGCCGCCCGGGGAAGGGATTCGGCTACACCTTC | CASRPGKGFGYTF
few | TRBJ2-1 | TRBV5-4 | - | TGTGCCAGCAGCGTCTGGCTAGGCCAAAGGGGCGAGCAGTTCTTC | CASSVWLGQRGEQFF
- | TRBJ2-2 | TRBV7-2 | TRBD2 | TGTGCCAGCAGCTCCGGGACTAGCGGTAACACCGGGGAGCTGTTTTTT | CASSSGTSGNTGELFF
- | TRBJ2-1 | TRBV18 | TRBD1 | TGTGCCAGCACAGGACAGGGGACGGATGAGCAGTTCTTC | CASTGQGTDEQFF
- | TRBJ1-5 | TRBV28 | - | TGTGCCAGCATCGAGACAGGTCTTATCAATCAGCCCCAGCATTTT | CASIETGLINQPQHF
- | TRBJ2-7 | TRBV7-8 | - | TGTGCCAGCAGCCCTCGGCGGGGAAGCTCCTACGAGCAGTACTTC | CASSPRRGSSYEQYF
- | TRBJ1-1 | TRBV7-9 | TRBD1 | TGTGCCAGCAGCCGAATGGACAGGGGGCCCACTGAAGCTTTCTTT | CASSRMDRGPTEAFF
- | TRBJ2-7 | TRBV2 | - | TGTGCCAGCATCGGGAACGAGCAGTACTTC | CASIGNEQYF
- | TRBJ2-3 | TRBV29-1 | - | TGCAGCGCCGGGACTCGTTACACAGATACGCAGTATTTT | CSAGTRYTDTQYF
- | TRBJ2-2 | TRBV6-1 | TRBD2 | TGTGCCAGCAGCCATGGGCGGGAGACCGGGGAGCTGTTTTTT | CASSHGRETGELFF
- | TRBJ2-3 | TRBV25-1 | - | TGTGCCAGCAGTGGAGGACGGGGAGTAGCAGATACGCAGTATTTT | CASSGGRGVADTQYF
- | TRBJ2-7 | TRBV6-5 | - | TGTGCCAGCAGTTTACAGGGCCCAGGTGGATACGAGCAGTACTTC | CASSLQGPGGYEQYF
- | TRBJ1-1 | TRBV29-1 | - | TGCAGCGCTCGGACAGCCGACACTGAAGCTTTCTTT | CSARTADTEAFF
- | TRBJ1-1 | TRBV28 | - | TGTGCCAGCAGCCTGCCGGGCACTGAAGCTTTCTTT | CASSLPGTEAFF
few | TRBJ2-1 | TRBV6-6 | - | TGTGCCAGCAGTTACTCGCAGGGTTCATACAATGAGCAGTTCTTC | CASSYSQGSYNEQFF
- | TRBJ1-2 | TRBV19 | - | TGTGCCAGCCAGGGTTATTTAGCTAACTATGGCTACACCTTC | CASQGYLANYGYTF
- | TRBJ2-3 | TRBV5-1 | - | TGCGCCAGCAGCTTGGCCGCGACGGGTGGCACAGATACGCAGTATTTT | CASSLAATGGTDTQYF
few | TRBJ2-1 | TRBV23-1 | - | TGCGCCAGCAGTCGGTTGCGGGGGCCCCACAATGAGCAGTTCTTC | CASSRLRGPHNEQFF
- | TRBJ2-3 | TRBV28 | - | TGTGCCAGCAGCTTCAGAACAGATACGCAGTATTTT | CASSFRTDTQYF
once | TRBJ2-7 | TRBV27 | - | TGTGCCAGCAGTTTTACCGGGGAAGTGACCATGCAGTACTTC | CASSFTGEVTMQYF
- | TRBJ2-7 | TRBV19 | - | TGTGCCAGTAGTTTCGGCGGTCAGTCCTACGAGCAGTACTTC | CASSFGGQSYEQYF
- | TRBJ2-1 | TRBV6-1 | - | TGTGCCAGCAGACCGGGACCACCGGGAGATGAGCAGTTCTTC | CASRPGPPGDEQFF
- | TRBJ2-3 | TRBV9 | TRBD2 | TGTGCCAGCAGCGTAGACCCGGGGGCTAGCGGGAGAATCACAGATACGCAGTATTTT | CASSVDPGASGRITDTQYF
few | TRBJ2-1 | TRBV5-1 | TRBD2 | TGCGCCAGCAGCTTCGGGGCGGGAGGCTACGACAATGAGCAGTTCTTC | CASSFGAGGYDNEQFF
- | TRBJ2-5 | TRBV6-1 | - | TGTGCCAGCAGTGAAATTTTCGCGGCAGACCAAGAGACCCAGTACTTC | CASSEIFAADQETQYF
few | TRBJ1-1 | TRBV28 | TRBD1 | TGTGCCAGCAGTCAATTAACAGGGGTAGCTTTCTTT | CASSQLTGVAFF
few | TRBJ1-1 | TRBV30 | TRBD1 | TGTGCCTGGAGGGAGACAGGGAGGACTGAAGCTTTCTTT | CAWRETGRTEAFF
- | TRBJ2-3 | TRBV5-6 | - | TGTGCCCAAGCAGGATTGACATCAGATACGCAGTATTTT | CAQAGLTSDTQYF
few | TRBJ2-3 | TRBV14 | TRBD1 | TGTGCCAGCAGTCCAACAGGGGGCCGCACAGATACGCAGTATTTT | CASSPTGGRTDTQYF
once | TRBJ2-7 | TRBV4-2 | TRBD2 | TGTGCCAGCAGCCAAGAGCTCAGCGGGGTCTACGAGCAGTACTTC | CASSQELSGVYEQYF
- | TRBJ2-3 | TRBV9 | - | TGTGCCAGCAGCGTAGGAGGTGGTACGCAGTATTTT | CASSVGGGTQYF
- | TRBJ2-3 | TRBV11-3 | - | TGTGCCAGCAGCGCCTGGAGGGCGCAGTATTTT | CASSAWRAQYF
- | TRBJ2-1 | TRBV30 | - | TGTGCCTGGAGTGTCTCGGCGGGATGGGTCAATGAGCAGTTCTTC | CAWSVSAGWVNEQFF
- | TRBJ2-1 | TRBV7-9 | - | TGTTCCAGCAGCTTTCGAGGAGGGGCGCATATTTTAAATGAGCAGTTCTTC | CSSSFRGGAHILNEQFF
few | TRBJ2-2 | TRBV18 | - | TGTGCCAGCTCTCCCCAGCGGTCCCAGAAGGGCGGGGAGCTGTTTTTT | CASSPQRSQKGGELFF
- | TRBJ1-2 | TRBV2 | TRBD1 | TGTGCCAGCATCCTGGACAGGGGCTCGTATGGCTACACCTTC | CASILDRGSYGYTF
once | TRBJ2-2 | TRBV7-2 | TRBD2 | TGTGCCAGCAGCTCCCGGACTAGATCAGGCACCGGGGAGCTGTTTTTT | CASSSRTRSGTGELFF
few | TRBJ1-6 | TRBV4-2 | - | TGTGCCAGCAGCCAAGAACAGGGAGAGGGGAATTCACCCCTCCACTTT | CASSQEQGEGNSPLHF
- | TRBJ2-1 | TRBV9 | TRBD2 | TGTGCCAGCAGCGACGGGACTAGCGGGAGGGGCTCCTACAATGAGCAGTTCTTC | CASSDGTSGRGSYNEQFF
few | TRBJ2-1 | TRBV28 | TRBD2 | TGTGCCAGCAGTTTACGGATGACTAGCGGGAGGGGTAATGAGCAGTTCTTC | CASSLRMTSGRGNEQFF
- | TRBJ2-2 | TRBV19 | TRBD1 | TGTGCCAGTAGTAGAAAGACAGGGCCGAACACCGGGGAGCTGTTTTTT | CASSRKTGPNTGELFF
once | TRBJ2-2 | TRBV16 | TRBD1 | TGTGCCAGCAGCCGGGACAGGAACACCGGGGAGCTGTTTTTT | CASSRDRNTGELFF